Listed below are T cell receptor beta chains from one sample, sequenced in a study of T cell clones after liver transplantation. Generated by immunoSEQ multiplex PCR, the TCRdb table keeps only in-frame clones and is missing some. Altogether approximately 19,000 clones are present, around 82% being singletons, with the ten largest covering under 40%. The sample was CD8+ T cells from blood, taken roughly 48 months after liver transplant. Every receptor here comes from a human patient who received a liver transplant. The graft donor may account for some of the T cells. Each CDR3 is given with its conserved first and last residue. A D gene is named only where the DNA matches it firmly. Clone sizes are given selectively: once, few, many, or a class where the clone is expanded.

len	d_gene	abundance	v_gene	j_gene	CDR3nt	CDR3aa
14	TRBD1	-	TRBV7-9	TRBJ1-4	TGTGCCAGCAGTCACGGGACAGAACTTGAAAAACTGTTTTTT	CASSHGTELEKLFF
13	-	-	TRBV6-6	TRBJ1-1	TGTGCCAGCATAACAGCCGGCCTAACTGAAGCTTTCTTT	CASITAGLTEAFF
15	TRBD2	hyperexpanded	TRBV11-1	TRBJ2-5	TGTGCCAGCAGCCAAAAGCGGGGGGGATACGAGACCCAGTACTTC	CASSQKRGGYETQYF
12	TRBD2	-	TRBV6-6	TRBJ2-7	TGTGCCAGCAGTCTAGCGGACTACGAGCAGTACTTC	CASSLADYEQYF
14	TRBD2	-	TRBV5-1	TRBJ2-7	TGCGCCAGCAGGCTAACTAGCGGAACCTACGAGCAGTACTTC	CASRLTSGTYEQYF
11	-	-	TRBV7-9	TRBJ2-2	TGTGCCAGCAGAGGGCCCGGGGAGCTGTTTTTT	CASRGPGELFF
14	-	-	TRBV2	TRBJ2-3	TGTGCCAGCAGTGAGGGGGGACTCCCCGTTGCGCAGTATTTT	CASSEGGLPVAQYF
14	TRBD1	-	TRBV11-1	TRBJ1-1	TGTGCCAGCAGCTTAGCCTCGACAGGGACTGAAGCTTTCTTT	CASSLASTGTEAFF
16	-	-	TRBV11-2	TRBJ1-1	TGTGCCAGCAGATGGAGGGTGGGGCTAATGAACACTGAAGCTTTCTTT	CASRWRVGLMNTEAFF
17	-	-	TRBV4-1	TRBJ2-1	TGCGCCAGCAGCCAAGATTCGGCGACAGGACAATACAATGAGCAGTTCTTC	CASSQDSATGQYNEQFF
15	-	-	TRBV4-1	TRBJ1-1	TGCGCCAGCAGCCAAATAGGGGGTTTGAACACTGAAGCTTTCTTT	CASSQIGGLNTEAFF
15	TRBD1	-	TRBV7-2	TRBJ2-7	TGTGCCAGCAGCCAGACAGGGGGCGCCTCCTACGAGCAGTACTTC	CASSQTGGASYEQYF
13	TRBD2	once	TRBV4-3	TRBJ2-1	TGCGCCAGCAGCCAAGCTAGCGGGGGGGCTCAGTTCTTC	CASSQASGGAQFF